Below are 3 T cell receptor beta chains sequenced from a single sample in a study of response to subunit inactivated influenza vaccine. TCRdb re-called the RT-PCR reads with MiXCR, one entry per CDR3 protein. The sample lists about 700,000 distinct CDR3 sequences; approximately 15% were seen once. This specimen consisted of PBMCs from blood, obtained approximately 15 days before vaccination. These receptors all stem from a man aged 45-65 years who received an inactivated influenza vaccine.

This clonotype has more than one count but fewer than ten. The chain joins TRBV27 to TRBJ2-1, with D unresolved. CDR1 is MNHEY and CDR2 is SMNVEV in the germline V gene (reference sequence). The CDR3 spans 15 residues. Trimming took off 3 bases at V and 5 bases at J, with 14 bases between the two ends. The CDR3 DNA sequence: TGTGCCAGCAGTTTTTTTGGAGCGAGCCACAATGAGCAGTTCTTC. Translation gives CASSFFGASHNEQFF.

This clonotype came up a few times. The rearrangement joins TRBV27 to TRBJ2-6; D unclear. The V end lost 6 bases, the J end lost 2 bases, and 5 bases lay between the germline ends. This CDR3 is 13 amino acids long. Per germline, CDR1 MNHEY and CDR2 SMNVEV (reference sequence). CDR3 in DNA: TGTGCCAGCAGACCAACTGGGGCCAACGTCCTGACTTTC. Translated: CASRPTGANVLTF.

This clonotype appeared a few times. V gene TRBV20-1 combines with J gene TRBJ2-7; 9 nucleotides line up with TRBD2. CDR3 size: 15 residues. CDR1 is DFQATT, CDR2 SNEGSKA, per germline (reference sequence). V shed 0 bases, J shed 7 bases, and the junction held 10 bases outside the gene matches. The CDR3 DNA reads TGCAGTGCTAGAGAGACCAGCGGGGGGTCTCGGGAGCAGTACTTC. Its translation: CSARETSGGSREQYF.